The sequence of this T cell receptor (beta chain) was determined in a study of shared clonotypes between healthy human individuals. General study results and limits: A few donors had roughly 5% of their naive CD4 clonotypes in common.

The CDR3 is 14 amino acids. Trimming left V 1 base short and J 8 bases short, with 12 bases between. CDR1 WSHSY and CDR2 SAAADI come from the germline V gene. In this sample, this clone turned up once. The antigen remains unidentified. Assay execution proceeded at the deep level. The genomic DNA of each subset was split evenly across several immunoSEQ plates. Each sorted subset replicate got 200 ng genomic DNA, roughly 27,000 genomes. Sequencing used immunoSEQ multiplex PCR; TCRdb keeps in-frame clones, though not all of them. The repertoire consists of nearly 2 million clones, with approximately 95% occurring once and the leading ten covering 0.9% to 1.5%. Naive CD8 cells were CD45RO-negative, positively selected for CCR7, excluding terminally differentiated effector memory CD45RA+ cells.

The sequence derives from a man younger than 30 in good health. Specimen: naive CD8+ T cells sorted from blood. This sequence joins TRBV10-2 and TRBJ2-1; perhaps D is TRBD1 or TRBD2 (6 bases each). In DNA, the CDR3 is TGCGCCAGCAGTGAGTTCCGGGGGCGGGATGAGCAGTTCTTC. Its protein is CASSEFRGRDEQFF.